Below, 29 T cell receptor beta chains from the same sample are listed, as sequenced in a study of memory CD4+ T cells and cytomegalovirus serostatus. Method: immunoSEQ multiplex PCR; TCRdb's copy keeps in-frame clones and lacks some. The sample has about 82,000 clones; less than 90% are singletons. Single viable CD3+CD4+CD8-CD45RO+ cells were sorted as the memory CD4+ T cells. The sequenced sample consisted of memory CD4+ T cells from blood. The receptors here all came from an adult in good health and CMV-seronegative.

The DNA of the CDR3 is TGTGCCAGCAGTAGAACACCCGGGGAGCTGTTTTTT. This codes for CASSRTPGELFF. The chain links TRBV27 to TRBJ2-2; no definite D call. Germline lookup yields CDR1 MNHEY and CDR2 SMNVEV (reference sequence). The CDR3 is 12 amino acids. Trimming shortened V by 5 bases and J by 6 bases, and 7 bases separated the two germline ends.

The chain employs TRBV27 and TRBJ2-3, with D perhaps matching TRBD1 (8 bases). Looked up from germline, CDR1 is MNHEY and CDR2 is SMNVEV (reference sequence). This CDR3 is built from 16 residues. V shed 7 bases and J shed 5 bases, with 22 bases lying between them. This CDR3 reads CASNSYRGGQVDTQYF. The CDR3 nucleotides read TGTGCCAGCAATTCTTACAGGGGGGGACAAGTAGATACGCAGTATTTT.

CDR3 sequence reads: CASSPLGGLGPAAYEQYF. In DNA, the CDR3 is TGTGCCAGCAGCCCATTAGGTGGTCTCGGGCCCGCGGCCTACGAGCAGTACTTC. The chain joins TRBV7-9 to TRBJ2-7; no reliable D call. Germline V gene data show CDR1 as SEHNR and CDR2 as FQNEAQ (reference sequence). This CDR3 contains 18 residues. The germline V and J ends were trimmed by 5 bases and 2 bases, with 25 bases remaining between them.

In its sample, this clone was seen a few times. The chain combines TRBV10-3 with TRBJ1-2, with a weak D call TRBD1 (5 bases). CDR3 length equals 11 residues. Trimming removed 4 bases from V and 8 bases from J, with 8 bases in between. CDR1 is ENHRY, CDR2 SYGVKD, per germline. In DNA, the CDR3 is TGTGCCATCAGTGTTGGGGACGGCTACACCTTC. It translates to CAISVGDGYTF.

The gene calls are TRBV5-1 and TRBJ1-2, with a possible D match to TRBD1 (6 bases). The CDR3 extends over 16 amino acids. V lost 0 bases and J lost 8, with 20 bases in between. Germline CDR1 SGHRS, CDR2 YFSETQ. CDR3 sequence reads: CASSLASGAPHDGYTF. The CDR3 region has the DNA TGCGCCAGCAGCTTGGCGTCAGGGGCGCCTCACGACGGCTACACCTTC.

The chain carries TRBV27 and TRBJ1-2, with 7 positions matching TRBD1. There are 15 residues in the CDR3. Germline CDR1 is MNHEY and CDR2 is SMNVEV (reference sequence). J gave up 4 bases and V 3 bases, and 8 bases lay outside the gene matches. CDR3 loop: CASSLDGDRVYGYTF. The CDR3 region has the DNA TGTGCCAGCAGTTTGGATGGGGACAGAGTCTATGGCTACACCTTC.

V is TRBV11-1 and J is TRBJ2-1; no firm D call. Germline V CDR1 and CDR2: SGHAT, FQDESV (reference sequence). The V gene lost 4 bases and the J gene lost 5 bases, with 12 bases spanning the gap. The CDR3 is made up of 14 amino acids. The CDR3 DNA is TGTGCCAGCAGCTCCCAGCGTATAAACAATGAGCAGTTCTTC. It specifies CASSSQRINNEQFF.

J is TRBJ2-2 and V is TRBV5-1; D call uncertain. The CDR3 is 14 residues long. Germline V lookup: CDR1 SGHRS, CDR2 YFSETQ. V shed 0 bases and J shed 2 bases, with 5 bases lying between them. The CDR3 DNA is TGCGCCAGCAGCTTGGCCTTAAACACCGGGGAGCTGTTTTTT. Translating it yields CASSLALNTGELFF.

V usage is TRBV19 and J usage is TRBJ1-5, with 7 bases identical to TRBD1. Germline V gene sequence: CDR1 LNHDA, CDR2 SQIVND (reference sequence). V lost 5 bases and J lost 6; bases outside the gene matches: 7. The CDR3 is 14 amino acids. The CDR3 DNA is TGTGCCAGTAGTGCCCGCCAGGGGGGTCAGCCCCAGCATTTT. Translation: CASSARQGGQPQHF.

The CDR3 spells CASRTGTGANQPQHF. The CDR3 nucleotides read TGTGCCAGCAGGACCGGGACAGGGGCGAATCAGCCCCAGCATTTT. The chain links TRBV2 to TRBJ1-5, with 10 bases identical to TRBD1. V dropped 6 bases and J dropped 4; count of bases not matched to a gene: 6. This CDR3 spans 15 amino acids. The germline V gene encodes CDR1 SNHLY and CDR2 FYNNEI.

J is TRBJ1-4 and V is TRBV15, with unresolved D. The length of the CDR3 is 15 residues. Germline loops: CDR1 LNHNV, CDR2 YYDKDF (reference sequence). Trimming left V 0 bases short and J 4 bases short, with 9 bases between. The CDR3 protein is CATSRDLGFNEKLFF. The CDR3 nucleotides are TGTGCCACCAGCAGAGATTTAGGCTTTAATGAAAAACTGTTTTTT.

The V gene is TRBV5-6, the J gene TRBJ2-5, with 11 bases identical to TRBD1. Germline loops: CDR1 SGHDT, CDR2 YYEEEE. The junction had 8 bases not matched to a gene; V was cut back by 2 bases and J by 5 bases. The CDR3 length is 16 residues. CDR3: CASSLLRDRGGETQYF. Here the CDR3 DNA reads TGTGCCAGCAGCTTACTCCGGGACAGGGGGGGGGAGACCCAGTACTTC. Based on the CDR3 plus reference TRBV5-6 and TRBJ2-5, the full variable domain is DAGVTQSPTHLIKTRGQQVTLRCSPKSGHDTVSWYQQALGQGPQFIFQYYEEEERQRGNFPDRFSGHQFPNYSSELNVNALLLGDSALYLCASSLLRDRGGETQYFGPGTRLLVL.

This clone has just a few counts. The V and J genes are TRBV6-6 and TRBJ2-2; D is ambiguous. Germline loops: CDR1 MNHNY, CDR2 SVGAGI (reference sequence). The length of the CDR3 is 12 residues. Trimming stripped 7 bases from V and 3 bases from J, with 6 bases between. CDR3 coding DNA: TGTGCCAGCAATCGGGACACCGGGGAGCTGTTTTTT. Translated: CASNRDTGELFF.

On this clone: The same CDR3 also results from other DNA sequences found in this sample. J is TRBJ1-1 and V is TRBV18, with a possible D match to TRBD1 (5 bases). The germline V gene has CDR1 KGHSH and CDR2 LQKENI. The V and J ends lost 3 bases and 6 bases respectively, with 8 bases between them. The CDR3 is made up of 12 amino acids. CDR3 coding DNA: TGTGCCAGCTCACCGGGGGGGTCTGAAGCTTTCTTT. It codes for CASSPGGSEAFF.

The chain joins TRBV2 to TRBJ1-5; D might be TRBD1 (5 bases). The CDR3 is made up of 13 amino acids. Germline assignment: CDR1 SNHLY and CDR2 FYNNEI. V dropped 10 bases and J dropped 5 bases, with 15 bases sitting between them. The CDR3, as DNA: TGTGCCACCCGGGGCGAGGGCGATCAGCCCCAGCATTTT. Residues: CATRGEGDQPQHF.

The V and J genes are TRBV7-2 and TRBJ2-3; TRBD2 agrees at 12 bases. V was clipped by 0 bases and J by 8 bases; unmatched bases: 3. Germline values: CDR1 SGHTA, CDR2 FQGNSA. This CDR3 comprises 15 residues. The CDR3 loop reads CASSLAQLAGGTQYF. CDR3 sequence (DNA): TGTGCCAGCAGCTTAGCGCAACTAGCGGGGGGTACGCAGTATTTT.

The chain joins TRBV7-3 to TRBJ1-1; D call uncertain. V was cut by 5 bases and J by 4 bases, with 11 bases left in between. The CDR3 runs 13 residues. Germline V gene lookup returns CDR1 SGHTA and CDR2 FQGTGA. CDR3 loop: CASSPRVGTEAFF. CDR3 coding DNA: TGTGCCAGCAGCCCCCGGGTGGGCACTGAAGCTTTCTTT.

The rearrangement links TRBV11-2 to TRBJ2-1, with 9 bases aligning to TRBD1. V gave up 1 base and J gave up 4 bases; unmatched junction bases: 2. The CDR3 extends over 15 amino acids. The germline V gene encodes CDR1 SGHAT and CDR2 FQNNGV. The CDR3 region has the DNA TGTGCCAGCAGCTTAGCGGGACAGGGTTACAATGAGCAGTTCTTC. Amino acid sequence: CASSLAGQGYNEQFF.

Comment on this clone: Compared with germline, one end of the junction differs, possibly owing to a read error. The chain has TRBV11-2 and TRBJ2-7; D ambiguous. The CDR3 covers 14 residues. Germline V gene lookup returns CDR1 SGHAT and CDR2 FQNNGV. This CDR3 reads CASNTAGPPYGQYF. DNA of the CDR3: TGTGCCAGCAACACGGCTGGTCCCCCCTACGGGCAGTACTTC.

The V call is TRBV5-1, the J call TRBJ2-2; 9 bases align to TRBD2. The V gene end was trimmed by 4 bases and the J gene end by 1 base; junction bases not matched to a gene: 5. The CDR3 totals 16 residues. Germline-derived CDR1 and CDR2 are SGHRS and YFSETQ. CDR3 residues: CASSVTAGGNTGELFF. For the CDR3, the DNA is TGCGCCAGCAGCGTAACAGCGGGGGGGAACACCGGGGAGCTGTTTTTT.

This sequence joins TRBV7-9 and TRBJ1-6; D gene ambiguous. Germline V gene sequence: CDR1 SEHNR, CDR2 FQNEAQ (reference sequence). The CDR3 loop spans 15 amino acids. V lost 2 bases, J lost 10 bases, and 15 bases lay in between. The CDR3 DNA reads as TGTGCCAGCAGCTTAACCCAGGCGGCAAACTCACCCCTCCACTTT. Translating gives CASSLTQAANSPLHF.

Concerning this clone: A read error may produce the germline difference seen at one junction end. The gene calls are TRBV7-7 and TRBJ1-4, with 8 bases matching TRBD1. Germline CDR1 is SSHAT and CDR2 is FNYEAQ (reference sequence). The CDR3 sequence is 15 residues long. DNA of the CDR3: TGTGCTAGCAGCTTAGCCCGGACAGGGAATGAAAAACTGTTTTTT. Translation: CASSLARTGNEKLFF. The entire variable domain, with the rest obtained from reference TRBV7-7 and TRBJ1-4, is as follows: GAGVSQSPRYKVTKRGQDVTLRCDPISSHATLYWYQQALGQGPEFLTYFNYEAQPDKSGLPSDRFSAERPEGSISTLTIQRTEQRDSAMYRCASSLARTGNEKLFFGSGTQLSVL.

This rearrangement joins TRBV29-1 to TRBJ2-7; either TRBD1 or TRBD2 may supply D (6 bases each). CDR1 and CDR2 from the germline V gene are SQVTM and ANQGSEA. V was cut by 2 bases and J by 8 bases, with 10 bases left in between. The CDR3 loop spans 11 amino acids. The CDR3 loop is CSVERGQKQYF. The CDR3 nucleotides are TGCAGCGTTGAACGGGGGCAGAAGCAGTACTTC.

This chain connects TRBV4-1 to TRBJ2-1, with 9 positions matching TRBD2. V lost 4 bases to trimming and J lost 2 bases; unmatched junction nucleotides: 6. CDR3 length equals 16 residues. CDR1 is MGHRA and CDR2 is YSYEKL in the germline V gene. CDR3 bases: TGCGCCAGCAGCCTAGCGGGGGCCTTTACCTACAATGAGCAGTTCTTC. Protein: CASSLAGAFTYNEQFF.

The CDR3: CASSSLQGRPQHF. The CDR3, as DNA: TGTGCCAGCAGCTCCCTACAGGGCCGGCCCCAGCATTTT. This chain uses TRBV7-8 with TRBJ1-5; possible D gene TRBD1, 6 bases. The CDR3 sequence is 13 residues long. V lost 4 bases and J lost 9, with 13 bases in between. CDR1 and CDR2 (germline): SGHVS, FQNEAQ.

V is TRBV2 and J is TRBJ1-1; D gene unclear. The germline CDR1 and CDR2 sequences are SNHLY and FYNNEI. This CDR3 has 14 amino acids. V was trimmed by 4 bases and J by 4 bases, leaving 13 bases between them. CDR3 residues: CASSVEGSGTEAFF. Written as DNA, the CDR3 is TGTGCCAGCAGTGTAGAGGGTTCGGGCACTGAAGCTTTCTTT.

The chain couples TRBV10-3 to TRBJ1-5; D not certain. The V gene's germline CDR1 is ENHRY and CDR2 SYGVKD. Trimming stripped 4 bases from V and 6 bases from J, with 10 bases between. The CDR3 is 13 residues long. The CDR3 reads CAISGDGFQPQHF. CDR3 bases: TGTGCCATCAGTGGTGATGGATTTCAGCCCCAGCATTTT.

The rearrangement joins TRBV5-4 to TRBJ1-3, with D uncertain. CDR3 length equals 15 residues. The germline gives CDR1 SGHNT, CDR2 YYREEE (reference sequence). V was clipped by 4 bases and J by 4 bases, with 15 bases between them. The CDR3 spells CASSPGLGLGNTIYF. CDR3 in DNA: TGTGCCAGCAGCCCGGGTTTGGGCCTCGGAAACACCATATATTTT.

The chain joins TRBV30 to TRBJ1-2; a possible D gene is TRBD1 (5 bases). The germline V gene encodes CDR1 GTSNPN and CDR2 SVGIG (reference sequence). The CDR3 consists of 12 residues. V gave up 1 base and J gave up 7 bases, with 10 bases separating them. The CDR3 DNA is TGTGCCTGGAGTGGGGGGTCGGCTGGCTACACCTTC. Protein sequence: CAWSGGSAGYTF.